This TCR beta chain emerged from a study of cytomegalovirus exposure and HLA in healthy donors. Study results and caveats: As confirmed in vitro, a few CMV-associated chains were specific for CMV antigens.

Sequenced by immunoSEQ multiplex PCR; TCRdb stores in-frame clones only, minus some. The repertoire includes about 350,000 clones, about nine tenths of them detected once, and approximately 1.1% sits in the top ten. Of note for this clone: As yet, its antigen is unknown.

The sequenced sample was PBMCs. The TCR sequence derives from a woman younger than 45 in good health and CMV-seropositive.

The CDR3 sequence: CASSLGATSTDTQYF. CDR3 nucleotides: TGTGCCAGCAGCTTAGGAGCGACTAGCACAGATACGCAGTATTTT. V gene TRBV7-3 combines with J gene TRBJ2-3; D not resolved. Germline CDR1 is SGHTA and CDR2 is FQGTGA. V shed 2 bases and J shed 0 bases, with 9 bases lying between them. CDR3 length: 15 amino acids. Drawing the rest from reference TRBV7-3 and TRBJ2-3, the complete variable domain is GAGVSQTPSNKVTEKGKYVELRCDPISGHTALYWYRQSLGQGPEFLIYFQGTGAADDSGLPNDRFFAVRPEGSVSTLKIQRTERGDSAVYLCASSLGATSTDTQYFGPGTRLTVL.